Each of the 32 T cell receptor beta chains below was sequenced from the same sample in a study of cytomegalovirus exposure and HLA in healthy donors. PCR used 60 Vbeta primers and 13 Jbeta primers. The protocol was immunoSEQ multiplex PCR, while the TCRdb copy is restricted to in-frame clones and leaves out a portion. The record lists some 110,000 clones, of which the ten most abundant hold around 3.4%. Sequenced material: PBMCs. All receptors derive from a man in his thirties or forties in good health and CMV-seronegative.

V is TRBV7-3 and J is TRBJ2-5; the D is unclear. Germline V CDR1 and CDR2: SGHTA, FQGTGA. The CDR3 covers 14 residues. V shed 5 bases and J shed 1 base, with 11 bases lying between them. The CDR3 bases are TGTGCCAGCAGCCCAGACTCGTTCCAAGAGACCCAGTACTTC. Translation gives CASSPDSFQETQYF.

This chain uses TRBV4-1 with TRBJ1-3; D is possibly TRBD1 (5 bases). The CDR3 runs 14 residues. Trimming took off 4 bases at V and 3 bases at J, with 10 bases between the two ends. CDR1 MGHRA and CDR2 YSYEKL come from the germline V gene. CDR3 DNA: TGCGCCAGCAGCCTAGCAGGGTATGGAAACACCATATATTTT. Translated: CASSLAGYGNTIYF.

The rearrangement links TRBV10-3 to TRBJ2-1; unclear D gene. The germline CDR1 and CDR2 sequences are ENHRY and SYGVKD. The CDR3 is 13 amino acids. Trimming stripped 2 bases from V and 5 bases from J, with 7 bases between. CDR3 in DNA: TGTGCCATCAGTGAGCACGGAGACAATGAGCAGTTCTTC. Its translation: CAISEHGDNEQFF.

This chain connects TRBV10-3 to TRBJ2-7, with a possible D match to TRBD2 (6 bases). This CDR3 has 14 amino acids. V lost 4 bases and J lost 2, with 12 bases in between. Looked up from germline, CDR1 is ENHRY and CDR2 is SYGVKD. The CDR3 reads CAISGRTIAYEQYF. CDR3 in DNA: TGTGCCATCAGTGGCAGGACTATCGCCTACGAGCAGTACTTC.

The J gene is TRBJ2-5, the V gene TRBV11-2; 9 nucleotides line up with TRBD1. Near its end, the DNA agrees better with TRBJ2-7, so the J call may be wrong. This CDR3 contains 15 residues. The germline V gene encodes CDR1 SGHAT and CDR2 FQNNGV. The CDR3 bases are TGTGCCAGCAGCTTAGCCGGGACAGGGTTCTACGAGCAGTACTTC. It specifies CASSLAGTGFYEQYF.

The chain links TRBV7-6 to TRBJ1-6, with 9 nucleotides matching TRBD1. In germline, CDR1 is SGHVS, CDR2 FNYEAQ. The CDR3 spans 15 residues. J was trimmed by 7 bases and V by 0 bases; bases with no gene match: 1. The CDR3 loop is CASSLATGGNSPLHF. CDR3 in DNA: TGTGCCAGCAGCTTAGCCACAGGGGGCAATTCACCCCTCCACTTT.

The V and J genes are TRBV19 and TRBJ2-7; 7 bases fit TRBD2. The CDR3 runs 13 residues. V shed 1 base and J 4 bases; nucleotides not matched to a gene: 1. Germline-derived CDR1 and CDR2 are LNHDA and SQIVND (reference sequence). In DNA, the CDR3 is TGTGCCAGTAGTATAGGGGAGGGATACGAGCAGTACTTC. Encoded protein: CASSIGEGYEQYF.

This sequence joins TRBV25-1 and TRBJ1-2, with unresolved D. In germline, CDR1 is MGHDK, CDR2 SYGVNS. The CDR3 spans 13 residues. Trimming took off 4 bases at V and 1 base at J, with 7 bases between the two ends. The CDR3 bases are TGTGCCAGCAGTGTGGTCGGTAACTATGGCTACACCTTC. Its protein is CASSVVGNYGYTF.

The chain joins TRBV30 to TRBJ2-2; 7 bases are shared with TRBD1. CDR1 GTSNPN and CDR2 SVGIG come from the germline V gene (reference sequence). The V gene end was trimmed by 0 bases and the J gene end by 9 bases; junction bases not matched to a gene: 4. CDR3 length equals 13 residues. The DNA of the CDR3 is TGTGCCTGGAGTGTAAAGGGGGCTAGGGAGCTGTTTTTT. Translation: CAWSVKGARELFF.

The chain is built from TRBV18 and TRBJ2-3; a weak D match, TRBD1 (6 bases). The CDR3 has 12 amino acids. Germline V lookup: CDR1 KGHSH, CDR2 LQKENI. Trimming took off 8 bases at V and 4 bases at J, with 10 bases between the two ends. This chain's CDR3 is CASRQESDTQYF. As DNA, the CDR3 is TGTGCCAGCCGACAGGAATCAGATACGCAGTATTTT.

This chain uses TRBV18 with TRBJ1-5; TRBD1 matches at 7 bases. The V gene end was trimmed by 6 bases and the J gene end by 5 bases; junction bases not matched to a gene: 7. The V gene's germline CDR1 is KGHSH and CDR2 LQKENI. There are 14 residues in the CDR3. In DNA, the CDR3 is TGTGCCAGCTCGACAGGGTTGAGGGATCAGCCCCAGCATTTT. Residues: CASSTGLRDQPQHF. Based on the CDR3 plus reference TRBV18 and TRBJ1-5, the full variable domain is NAGVMQNPRHLVRRRGQEARLRCSPMKGHSHVYWYRQLPEEGLKFMVYLQKENIIDESGMPKERFSAEFPKEGPSILRIQQVVRGDSAAYFCASSTGLRDQPQHFGDGTRLSIL.

This sequence joins TRBV7-8 and TRBJ2-3; TRBD1 matches 9 bases. The CDR3 is made up of 14 amino acids. Trimming removed 8 bases from V and 6 bases from J; junction bases left unmatched: 9. The germline gives CDR1 SGHVS, CDR2 FQNEAQ. The CDR3 DNA follows: TGTGCCAGCGGCCGGGACAGGGTGACGGATACGCAGTATTTT. This sequence encodes CASGRDRVTDTQYF.

V is TRBV7-2 and J is TRBJ1-4; D is possibly TRBD1 (6 bases). Per the germline V gene, CDR1 is SGHTA and CDR2 is FQGNSA. CDR3 length: 15 residues. V dropped 0 bases and J dropped 8 bases, with 13 bases sitting between them. The CDR3 loop reads CASSLAWGGTEKLFF. In nucleotides, the CDR3 is TGTGCCAGCAGCTTAGCTTGGGGGGGCACGGAAAAACTGTTTTTT.

V is TRBV6-5 and J is TRBJ2-5; 12 nucleotides match TRBD1. The DNA end is more similar to TRBJ2-7, so the J call may be wrong. CDR1 MNHEY and CDR2 SVGAGI come from the germline V gene. The CDR3 sequence is 15 residues long. CDR3 region: CASSRDRGPSYEQYF. The CDR3 region has the DNA TGTGCCAGCAGCAGGGACAGGGGGCCCTCCTACGAGCAGTACTTC.

The chain links TRBV5-5 to TRBJ2-5; the match to TRBD1 covers 7 bases. With 0 bases clipped from V and 3 bases from J, the junction kept 2 bases outside the gene matches. Germline V gene lookup returns CDR1 SGHKS and CDR2 YYEKEE (reference sequence). This CDR3 contains 14 residues. CDR3 loop: CASSLGQGEETQYF. CDR3 in DNA: TGTGCCAGCAGCTTGGGCCAGGGGGAAGAGACCCAGTACTTC.

The CDR3 sequence is CASSLRSGAVEAFF. CDR3 coding DNA: TGTGCCAGCAGCTTACGTTCAGGGGCCGTTGAAGCTTTCTTT. The chain joins TRBV7-2 to TRBJ1-1, with D perhaps matching TRBD1 (6 bases). Germline V CDR1 and CDR2: SGHTA, FQGNSA. This CDR3 spans 14 amino acids. Trimming shortened V by 2 bases and J by 7 bases, and 14 bases separated the two germline ends.

The V and J genes are TRBV30 and TRBJ1-2; 7 bases align to TRBD1. The J segment lost 4 bases and the V segment lost 2 bases, leaving 1 base of the junction unmatched. This CDR3 has 12 amino acids. The germline CDR1 and CDR2 sequences are GTSNPN and SVGIG (reference sequence). The chain's CDR3 is CAWSPGGYGYTF. CDR3 DNA: TGTGCCTGGAGTCCAGGGGGCTATGGCTACACCTTC. The whole variable domain, remainder taken from reference TRBV30 and TRBJ1-2, is SQTIHQWPATLVQPVGSPLSLECTVEGTSNPNLYWYRQAAGRGLQLLFYSVGIGQISSEVPQNLSASRPQDRQFILSSKKLLLSDSGFYLCAWSPGGYGYTFGSGTRLTVV.

CDR3 DNA sequence: TGTGCCAGCAGATCAGACGGGAACTATGGCTACACCTTC. Translated, it gives CASRSDGNYGYTF. The chain employs TRBV28 and TRBJ1-2; D remains unclear. Trimming removed 6 bases at V and 2 bases at J, with 10 bases between. The germline gives CDR1 MDHEN, CDR2 SYDVKM. CDR3 size: 13 residues.

The chain is built from TRBV12-5 and TRBJ1-1; maybe TRBD1 (6 bases). CDR1 and CDR2 (germline): LGHNT, FRNRAP. Deletions cut 6 bases from V and 1 base from J, with 9 bases between. There are 13 residues in the CDR3. DNA of the CDR3: TGTGCTAGTGGGACAGGCCGGAACACTGAAGCTTTCTTT. Translation: CASGTGRNTEAFF.

The gene calls are TRBV5-5 and TRBJ2-5; TRBD1 aligns across 8 bases. CDR3 length equals 16 residues. CDR1 and CDR2 (germline): SGHKS, YYEKEE (reference sequence). Germline trimming cut 0 bases from V and 1 base from J; bases unmatched to any gene: 5. The CDR3 DNA is TGTGCCAGCAGCTTGGTTGGGACAGGCAGCCAAGAGACCCAGTACTTC. Protein: CASSLVGTGSQETQYF.

The chain carries TRBV6-5 and TRBJ1-2; no clear D gene. The germline V gene encodes CDR1 MNHEY and CDR2 SVGAGI. The CDR3 length is 12 residues. Trimming stripped 7 bases from V and 7 bases from J, with 13 bases between. CDR3 coding DNA: TGTGCCAGCAAAGAACTCAGGTCTGGCTACACCTTC. Protein product: CASKELRSGYTF.

The chain uses TRBV7-9 and TRBJ2-5; no definite D call. The DNA end favors TRBJ2-7, so the J call may be wrong. This CDR3 has 12 residues. Germline V gene sequence: CDR1 SEHNR, CDR2 FQNEAQ (reference sequence). CDR3 DNA: TGTGCCAGCAGCTTGGGCGTCTACGAGCAGTACTTC. It yields the protein CASSLGVYEQYF.

This chain joins TRBV9 and TRBJ1-1; TRBD1 aligns across 10 bases. Germline V CDR1 and CDR2: SGDLS, YYNGEE. V lost 1 base and J lost 7; bases outside the gene matches: 4. This CDR3 has 14 residues. CDR3 amino acids: CASSVSDRGREAFF. CDR3 coding DNA: TGTGCCAGCAGCGTATCCGACAGGGGGCGTGAAGCTTTCTTT.

The chain combines TRBV18 with TRBJ2-7; 8 positions match TRBD2. This CDR3 spans 14 amino acids. The ends lost 3 bases at V and 4 bases at J; junction bases unmatched: 5. Per the germline V gene, CDR1 is KGHSH and CDR2 is LQKENI. CDR3 DNA: TGTGCCAGCTCACCGGGACTAGTATCATACGAGCAGTACTTC. Its protein product is CASSPGLVSYEQYF. Based on the CDR3 plus reference TRBV18 and TRBJ2-7, the full variable domain is NAGVMQNPRHLVRRRGQEARLRCSPMKGHSHVYWYRQLPEEGLKFMVYLQKENIIDESGMPKERFSAEFPKEGPSILRIQQVVRGDSAAYFCASSPGLVSYEQYFGPGTRLTVT.

This chain connects TRBV5-6 to TRBJ2-3; TRBD2 agrees at 14 bases. Germline V CDR1 and CDR2: SGHDT, YYEEEE. CDR3 length equals 17 residues. V lost 4 bases to trimming and J lost 3 bases; unmatched junction nucleotides: 7. CDR3 in amino acids: CASSQRLAGGRTDTQYF. CDR3 nucleotide sequence: TGTGCCAGCAGCCAGAGACTAGCGGGGGGGCGGACAGATACGCAGTATTTT.

The rearrangement uses TRBV7-2 and TRBJ1-4; the D is unclear. V shed 5 bases and J shed 8 bases, with 12 bases lying between them. Per germline, CDR1 SGHTA and CDR2 FQGNSA. This CDR3 spans 13 amino acids. CDR3 region: CASSPTSGEKLFF. The CDR3 DNA sequence: TGTGCCAGCAGCCCTACTTCGGGAGAAAAACTGTTTTTT.

The chain couples TRBV5-4 to TRBJ2-3; D may be TRBD2 (6 bases). This CDR3 comprises 14 residues. V gave up 9 bases and J gave up 2 bases, with 16 bases separating them. The germline CDR1 and CDR2 sequences are SGHNT and YYREEE (reference sequence). For the CDR3, the DNA is TGTGCCACCTCCCAGGGCGGGAACACAGATACGCAGTATTTT. Encoded protein: CATSQGGNTDTQYF.

The chain joins TRBV18 to TRBJ1-6; tentative D call: TRBD1 (5 bases). Trimming stripped 1 base from V and 8 bases from J, with 12 bases between. There are 15 residues in the CDR3. The germline V gene has CDR1 KGHSH and CDR2 LQKENI. The CDR3: CASSPLNRLDSPLHF. Written as DNA, the CDR3 is TGTGCCAGCTCACCACTGAACAGGTTGGATTCACCCCTCCACTTT.

The chain has TRBV5-1 and TRBJ1-1, with unresolved D. The CDR3 spans 13 residues. Germline-derived CDR1 and CDR2 are SGHRS and YFSETQ. The ends were cut back, 0 bases at V and 2 bases at J, with 5 bases in the middle. This CDR3 is CASSLGTNTEAFF. For the CDR3, the DNA is TGCGCCAGCAGCTTGGGCACAAACACTGAAGCTTTCTTT.

The chain joins TRBV7-2 to TRBJ1-5; D may be TRBD1 (6 bases). The CDR3 covers 14 residues. Deletions cut 5 bases from V and 7 bases from J, with 15 bases between. Germline CDR1 reads SGHTA; CDR2 reads FQGNSA. CDR3 nucleotides: TGTGCCAGCAGCACCAGGGGACCGGAGCAGCCCCAGCATTTT. It codes for CASSTRGPEQPQHF.

Remarks on this clone: Relative to the germline gene, one junction end is altered; a read error may explain this. The sample carries other DNA sequences with the same CDR3. V and J are TRBV15 and TRBJ2-7; D is possibly TRBD2 (5 bases). Per germline, CDR1 LNHNV and CDR2 YYDKDF (reference sequence). This CDR3 is built from 14 residues. The CDR3 loop reads CATSRGQATYEQYF. DNA of the CDR3: TGCGCCACCAGCAGAGGGCAGGCTACCTACGAGCAGTACTTC.

This chain links TRBV7-2 with TRBJ2-1; perhaps TRBD1 as D (5 bases). Trimming took off 0 bases at V and 3 bases at J, with 9 bases between the two ends. This CDR3 region has 15 residues. Germline CDR1 and CDR2: SGHTA and FQGNSA. CDR3 amino acids: CASSLAQVIYNEQFF. The CDR3 region has the DNA TGTGCCAGCAGCTTAGCACAGGTGATCTACAATGAGCAGTTCTTC.